This TCR beta chain was found in a study of blood T cell repertoires in COVID-19. The wider study: Specimens from acute and convalescent COVID-19 originated in the United States, Italy and Spain. In each case, the material was cDNA or gDNA derived from T cells, B-cell-depleted T cells, or PBMCs.

This CDR3 comprises 16 residues. The germline V gene has CDR1 MDHEN and CDR2 SYDVKM. The V and J ends lost 5 bases and 2 bases, in that order; junction bases with no gene match: 7. Libraries were prepared by immunoSEQ multiplex PCR; TCRdb keeps only in-frame clonotypes and omits some of them. The sample lists about 120,000 clones; about 87% were seen once. The J gene is TRBJ2-2, the V gene TRBV28; 8 nucleotides line up with TRBD1. Specimen: peripheral blood. The sequence was obtained from a woman in her 70s with acute or convalescent COVID-19. CDR3 sequence: CASSPWTGRNTGELFF. The CDR3 DNA reads TGTGCCAGCAGTCCCTGGACAGGGCGAAACACCGGGGAGCTGTTTTTT.